Listed below are T cell receptor beta chains from one sample, sequenced in a study of T cell repertoires in ileal Crohn's disease. Sequencing used immunoSEQ multiplex PCR; TCRdb keeps in-frame clones, though not all of them. The table lists about 62,000 clones, 70% to 90% of them singletons. Sequencing used ileal tissue. The receptors stem from an adult with Crohn's disease. Each CDR3 is given with its conserved first and last residue. The D gene is left open where the match is weak. The size field is filled for only some rows; it gives once, few, many or a size class.

j_call v_call clone_size d_call cdr3_aa cdr3_nt
TRBJ1-5 TRBV18 NA NA CASSPDRSNQPQHF TGTGCCAGCTCTCCCGACAGAAGCAATCAGCCCCAGCATTTT
TRBJ1-3 TRBV13 few NA CASSDGTPSFGNTIYF TGTGCCAGCAGCGACGGGACTCCTTCTTTTGGAAACACCATATATTTT
TRBJ1-4 TRBV27 NA NA CASSLVGGSEKLFF TGTGCCAGCAGTTTAGTGGGAGGATCGGAAAAACTGTTTTTT
TRBJ1-1 TRBV7-9 NA NA CASSLGHGGNEAFF TGTGCCAGCAGCTTAGGGCATGGGGGCAATGAAGCTTTCTTT
TRBJ1-5 TRBV5-6 NA TRBD1 CASSFSRGPNQPQHF TGTGCCAGCAGCTTTAGCAGGGGGCCCAATCAGCCCCAGCATTTT
TRBJ1-3 TRBV15 NA TRBD1 CATSRGTDPGNTIYF TGTGCCACCAGCAGGGGGACAGACCCTGGAAACACCATATATTTT
TRBJ1-4 TRBV27 NA NA CASSTRRQTRHCEKLFF TGTGCCAGCAGTACGCGCCGACAAACTAGGCATTGTGAAAAACTGTTTTTT
TRBJ2-2 TRBV13 NA NA CASSSVSGRGVPNTGELFF TGTGCCAGCAGCTCCGTGTCTGGTCGGGGTGTACCGAACACCGGGGAGCTGTTTTTT
TRBJ1-6 TRBV6-6 NA TRBD1 CASRGDSTGRQSPLHF TGTGCCAGCCGCGGGGATTCGACAGGGCGGCAATCACCCCTCCACTTT
TRBJ1-2 TRBV5-1 NA NA CASSFNEYNLGYTF TGCGCCAGCAGCTTTAATGAATACAATCTTGGCTACACCTTC
TRBJ1-4 TRBV28 NA NA CASSFVQGAEKLFF TGTGCCAGCAGTTTTGTACAGGGAGCTGAAAAACTGTTTTTT
TRBJ1-1 TRBV30 NA NA CAWSVGYQAFF TGTGCCTGGAGTGTCGGGTATCAAGCTTTCTTT
TRBJ1-4 TRBV16 NA TRBD1 CASSRQGTVNEKLFF TGTGCCAGCAGCCGCCAGGGGACAGTTAATGAAAAACTGTTTTTT
TRBJ2-3 TRBV19 NA NA CASSIVLATFSDTQYF TGTGCCAGTAGTATAGTGCTAGCCACTTTCTCAGATACGCAGTATTTT
TRBJ2-3 TRBV9 NA NA CASSVRGYADTQYF TGTGCCAGCAGCGTACGGGGATACGCAGATACGCAGTATTTT
TRBJ2-5 TRBV7-2 NA TRBD2 CASSFGRAGETQYF TGTGCCAGCAGCTTCGGGAGGGCCGGGGAGACCCAGTACTTC
TRBJ1-2 TRBV15 NA NA CATSRGLTGMESGGYTF TGTGCCACCAGCAGGGGGTTAACAGGGATGGAGTCGGGAGGCTACACCTTC
TRBJ1-2 TRBV6-1 NA NA CASSEAMESYGYTF TGTGCCAGCAGTGAAGCCATGGAGAGCTATGGCTACACCTTC
TRBJ2-3 TRBV9 NA TRBD2 CASSVSGTFTDTQYF TGTGCCAGCAGCGTAAGCGGGACGTTCACAGATACGCAGTATTTT
TRBJ1-5 TRBV28 NA TRBD1 CASSFQGGNQPQHF TGTGCCAGCAGTTTTCAGGGGGGCAATCAGCCCCAGCATTTT